This T cell receptor (beta chain) is from a study of immune cell composition in non-small cell lung cancer. Here immunoSEQ multiplex PCR was the method, and the copy in TCRdb shows in-frame clones only, minus some. The data show roughly 4,700 clones, with approximately 80% seen just once and 16% held by the top ten. With regard to this clone: Its antigen remains unidentified.

General study results and limits: Squamous carcinomas (roughly 80%) more often had tumour-associated clones >0.5% than adenocarcinomas (approximately 35%).

Germline V gene sequence: CDR1 MNHEY, CDR2 SVGAGI. The J segment lost 4 bases and the V segment lost 4 bases, leaving 4 bases of the junction unmatched. CDR3 length: 14 residues. This sequence was found in a human donor with non-small cell lung cancer. The sequencing input was lung tumor tissue. The chain links TRBV6-5 to TRBJ2-3; 8 positions agree with TRBD2. This CDR3 is CASSLTSGSDTQYF. CDR3 DNA sequence: TGTGCCAGCAGTTTAACTAGCGGATCAGATACGCAGTATTTT.